This T cell receptor beta chain was sequenced during a study of T cell clones after liver transplantation. Study results and limitations: A significant post-transplant drop in circulating graft-donor-reactive CD4 TCRbeta sequences occurred in most of the 8 subjects.

On this clone: As yet, its antigen is unknown.

Germline CDR1 reads SGDLS; CDR2 reads YYNGEE. The CDR3 contains 16 residues. V was pared by 3 bases and J by 0 bases, with 4 bases of the junction left unmatched. The repertoire was sequenced with immunoSEQ multiplex PCR; TCRdb's copy has only in-frame clones and lacks some. The sample shows about 70,000 clones, about four fifths of them seen only once. This clonotype originated in a human patient who received a liver transplant. Some T cells may have originated in the graft donor. The chain has TRBV9 and TRBJ2-1; 9 nucleotides agree with TRBD2. The input for sequencing was CD4+ T cells from blood, taken 12 months after liver transplant. CDR3 amino acids: CASSAASGISYNEQFF. CDR3 coding DNA: TGTGCCAGCAGCGCCGCTAGCGGGATCTCCTACAATGAGCAGTTCTTC.